This T cell receptor beta chain was profiled in a study of shared clonotypes between healthy human individuals. Sequencing was performed with immunoSEQ multiplex PCR; in TCRdb, only in-frame clones are kept and a portion is missing. The sample has about 2 million clones, about 95% seen once. The germline V gene encodes CDR1 MNHEY and CDR2 SMNVEV (reference sequence). V lost 1 base to trimming and J lost 6 bases, with 15 bases between them. The CDR3 spans 16 residues. Only CD45RO-negative cells positively selected for CCR7 counted as naive CD8 cells, so terminally differentiated effector memory CD45RA+ cells were excluded.

The sequencing input was naive CD8+ T cells sorted from blood. J is TRBJ2-2 and V is TRBV27; no reliable D call. The source of this sequence is a man younger than 30 in good health. CDR3 bases: TGTGCCAGCAGTTTATATTACTTGGGAAAGCCCGGGGAGCTGTTTTTT. This codes for CASSLYYLGKPGELFF.